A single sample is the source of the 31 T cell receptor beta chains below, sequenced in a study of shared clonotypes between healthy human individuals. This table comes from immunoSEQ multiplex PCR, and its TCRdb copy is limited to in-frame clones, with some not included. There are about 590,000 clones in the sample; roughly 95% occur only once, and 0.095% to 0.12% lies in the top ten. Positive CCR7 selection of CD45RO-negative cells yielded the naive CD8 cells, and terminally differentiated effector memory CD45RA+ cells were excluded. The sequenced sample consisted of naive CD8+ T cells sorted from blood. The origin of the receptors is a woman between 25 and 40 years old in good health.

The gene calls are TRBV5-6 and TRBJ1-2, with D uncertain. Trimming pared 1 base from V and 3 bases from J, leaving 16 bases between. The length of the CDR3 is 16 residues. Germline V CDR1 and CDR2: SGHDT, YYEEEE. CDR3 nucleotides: TGTGCCAGCAGCTTGAAGGAAGGACGGGCGGACTATGGCTACACCTTC. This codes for CASSLKEGRADYGYTF. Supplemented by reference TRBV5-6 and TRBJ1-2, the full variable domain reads DAGVTQSPTHLIKTRGQQVTLRCSPKSGHDTVSWYQQALGQGPQFIFQYYEEEERQRGNFPDRFSGHQFPNYSSELNVNALLLGDSALYLCASSLKEGRADYGYTFGSGTRLTVV.

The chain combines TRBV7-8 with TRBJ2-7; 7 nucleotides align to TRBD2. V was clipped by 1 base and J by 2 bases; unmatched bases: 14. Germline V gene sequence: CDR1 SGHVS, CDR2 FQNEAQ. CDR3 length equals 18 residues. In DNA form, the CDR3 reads TGTGCCAGCAGCTTAGGGGCGCTAGCGGAGTTAAAGGCCTACGAGCAGTACTTC. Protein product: CASSLGALAELKAYEQYF.

The CDR3 loop is CASSQGTREQFF. Written as DNA, the CDR3 is TGTGCCAGCAGCCAAGGAACGAGGGAGCAGTTCTTC. The chain has TRBV14 and TRBJ2-1; D ambiguous. This CDR3 is 12 amino acids long. Trimming removed 1 base at V and 10 bases at J, with 8 bases between. Germline CDR1 reads SGHDN; CDR2 reads FVKESK.

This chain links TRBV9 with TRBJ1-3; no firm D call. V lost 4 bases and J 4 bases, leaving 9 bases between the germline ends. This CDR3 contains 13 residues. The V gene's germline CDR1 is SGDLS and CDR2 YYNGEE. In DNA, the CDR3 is TGTGCCAGCAGCCACTGGTCGGGAAACACCATATATTTT. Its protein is CASSHWSGNTIYF.

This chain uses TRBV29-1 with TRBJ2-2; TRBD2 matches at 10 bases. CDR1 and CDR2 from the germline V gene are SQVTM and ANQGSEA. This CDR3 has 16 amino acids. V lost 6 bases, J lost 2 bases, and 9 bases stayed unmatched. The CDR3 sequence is CSVAPSGRANTGELFF. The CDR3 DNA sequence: TGCAGCGTGGCCCCTAGCGGGAGAGCAAACACCGGGGAGCTGTTTTTT.

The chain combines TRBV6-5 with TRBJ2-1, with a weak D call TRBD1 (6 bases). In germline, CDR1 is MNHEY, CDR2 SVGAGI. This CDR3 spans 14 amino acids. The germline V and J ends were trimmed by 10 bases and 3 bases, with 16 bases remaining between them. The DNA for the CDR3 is TGTGCCATGTCACAGGGCCCCAACTACAATGAGCAGTTCTTC. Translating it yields CAMSQGPNYNEQFF.

CDR3 nucleotide sequence: TGTGCCAGCAGCTTGGTGGCGCAGGGGGTCGTAGAGCAGTACTTC. Translation: CASSLVAQGVVEQYF. The V call is TRBV5-7, the J call TRBJ2-7; 7 nucleotides line up with TRBD1. TRBV5-7 is flagged as an ORF with uncertain function. The CDR3 runs 15 residues. The V and J ends lost 0 bases and 7 bases, in that order; junction bases with no gene match: 10.

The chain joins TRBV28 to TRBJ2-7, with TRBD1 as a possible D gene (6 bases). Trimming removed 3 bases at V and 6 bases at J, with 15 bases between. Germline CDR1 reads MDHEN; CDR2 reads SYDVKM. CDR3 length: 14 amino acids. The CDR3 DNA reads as TGTGCCAGCAGTTTTAGGAACAGGGAAGGCGAGCAGTACTTC. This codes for CASSFRNREGEQYF.

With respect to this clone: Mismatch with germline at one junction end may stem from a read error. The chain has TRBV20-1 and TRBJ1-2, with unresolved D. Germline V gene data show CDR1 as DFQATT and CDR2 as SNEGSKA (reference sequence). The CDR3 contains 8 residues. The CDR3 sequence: CSASVYSF. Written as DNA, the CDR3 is TGCAGTGCTAGCGTCTACAGCTTC.

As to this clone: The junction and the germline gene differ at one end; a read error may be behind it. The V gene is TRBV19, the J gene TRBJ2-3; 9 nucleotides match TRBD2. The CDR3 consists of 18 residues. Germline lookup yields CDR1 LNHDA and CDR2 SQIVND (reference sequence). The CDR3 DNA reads TGTGCCAGTAGTCTAGAGGGGGCCAGCGGGAGGTTCGCAGATACGCAGTATTTT. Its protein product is CASSLEGASGRFADTQYF. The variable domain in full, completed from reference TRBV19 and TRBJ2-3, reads DGGITQSPKYLFRKEGQNVTLSCEQNLNHDAMYWYRQDPGQGLRLIYYSQIVNDFQKGDIAEGYSVSREKKESFPLTVTSAQKNPTAFYLCASSLEGASGRFADTQYFGPGTRLTVL.

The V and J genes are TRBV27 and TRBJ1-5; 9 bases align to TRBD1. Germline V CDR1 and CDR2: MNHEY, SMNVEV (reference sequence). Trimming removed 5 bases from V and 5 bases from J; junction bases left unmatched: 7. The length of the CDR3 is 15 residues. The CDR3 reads CASSPPGQGYQPQHF. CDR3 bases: TGTGCCAGCAGTCCGCCGGGACAGGGCTATCAGCCCCAGCATTTT.

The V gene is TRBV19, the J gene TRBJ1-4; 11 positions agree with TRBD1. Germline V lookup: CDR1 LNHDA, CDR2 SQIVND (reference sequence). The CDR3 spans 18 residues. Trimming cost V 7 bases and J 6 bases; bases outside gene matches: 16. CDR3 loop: CASNPHDHPGQGDEKLFF. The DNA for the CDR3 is TGTGCCAGTAACCCACACGATCATCCGGGACAGGGGGATGAAAAACTGTTTTTT.

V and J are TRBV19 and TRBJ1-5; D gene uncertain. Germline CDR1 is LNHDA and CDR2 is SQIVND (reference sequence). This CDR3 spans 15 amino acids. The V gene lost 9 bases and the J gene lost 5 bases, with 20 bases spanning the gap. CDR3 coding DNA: TGTGCCAGCCGCCCGCTGATCATTGGGGATCAGCCCCAGCATTTT. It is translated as CASRPLIIGDQPQHF.

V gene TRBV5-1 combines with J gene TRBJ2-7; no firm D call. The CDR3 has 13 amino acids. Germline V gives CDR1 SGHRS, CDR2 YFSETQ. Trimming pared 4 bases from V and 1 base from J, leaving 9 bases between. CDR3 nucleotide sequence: TGCGCCAGCAGCATCGGGTGGTCCTACGAGCAGTACTTC. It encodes CASSIGWSYEQYF. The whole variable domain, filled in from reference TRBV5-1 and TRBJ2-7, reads KAGVTQTPRYLIKTRGQQVTLSCSPISGHRSVSWYQQTPGQGLQFLFEYFSETQRNKGNFPGRFSGRQFSNSRSEMNVSTLELGDSALYLCASSIGWSYEQYFGPGTRLTVT.

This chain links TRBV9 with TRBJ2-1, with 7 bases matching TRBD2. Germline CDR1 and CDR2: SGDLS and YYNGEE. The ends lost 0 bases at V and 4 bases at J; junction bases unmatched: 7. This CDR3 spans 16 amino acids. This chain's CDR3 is CASSVAHSGPYNEQFF. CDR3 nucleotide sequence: TGTGCCAGCAGCGTAGCCCATAGCGGGCCGTACAATGAGCAGTTCTTC.

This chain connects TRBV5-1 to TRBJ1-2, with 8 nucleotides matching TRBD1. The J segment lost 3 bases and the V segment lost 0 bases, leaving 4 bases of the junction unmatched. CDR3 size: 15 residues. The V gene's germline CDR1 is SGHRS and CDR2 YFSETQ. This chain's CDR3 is CASSLGETGDYGYTF. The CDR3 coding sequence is TGCGCCAGCAGCTTGGGGGAGACAGGGGACTATGGCTACACCTTC. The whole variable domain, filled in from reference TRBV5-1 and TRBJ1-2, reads KAGVTQTPRYLIKTRGQQVTLSCSPISGHRSVSWYQQTPGQGLQFLFEYFSETQRNKGNFPGRFSGRQFSNSRSEMNVSTLELGDSALYLCASSLGETGDYGYTFGSGTRLTVV.

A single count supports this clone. The CDR3 region is CSVEGTNISNEQFF. The CDR3 region has the DNA TGCAGCGTTGAAGGGACAAACATTTCCAATGAGCAGTTCTTC. The genes are TRBV29-1 and TRBJ2-1; perhaps TRBD1 as D (5 bases). Between the trimmed V and J ends, which lost 1 base and 6 bases, there was a span of 13 bases. CDR3 length equals 14 residues. Germline values: CDR1 SQVTM, CDR2 ANQGSEA.

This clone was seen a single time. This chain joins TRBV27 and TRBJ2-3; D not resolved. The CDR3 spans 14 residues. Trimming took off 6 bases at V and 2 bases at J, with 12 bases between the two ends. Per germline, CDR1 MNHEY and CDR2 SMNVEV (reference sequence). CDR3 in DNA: TGTGCCAGCAGGACACTGGAATACACAGATACGCAGTATTTT. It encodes CASRTLEYTDTQYF.

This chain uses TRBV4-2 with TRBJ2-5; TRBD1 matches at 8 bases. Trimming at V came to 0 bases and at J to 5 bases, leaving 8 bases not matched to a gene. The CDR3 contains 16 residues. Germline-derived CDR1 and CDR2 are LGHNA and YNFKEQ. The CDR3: CASSQDLGQGRETQYF. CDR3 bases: TGTGCCAGCAGCCAAGATCTAGGACAGGGTAGGGAGACCCAGTACTTC.

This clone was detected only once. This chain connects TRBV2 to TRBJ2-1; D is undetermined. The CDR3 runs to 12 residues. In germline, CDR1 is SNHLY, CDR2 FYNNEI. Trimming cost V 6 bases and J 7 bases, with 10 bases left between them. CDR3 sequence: CASRARRNEQFF. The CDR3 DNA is TGTGCCAGCAGGGCGAGGAGAAATGAGCAGTTCTTC.

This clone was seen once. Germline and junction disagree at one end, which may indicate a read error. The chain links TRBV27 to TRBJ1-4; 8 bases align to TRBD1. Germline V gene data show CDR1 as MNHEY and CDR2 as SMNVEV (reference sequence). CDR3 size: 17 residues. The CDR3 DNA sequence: TGTGCCAGCAGTTTGACCCCTCGGACAGGGTTATATGAAGAACTGTTTTTT. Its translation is CASSLTPRTGLYEELFF. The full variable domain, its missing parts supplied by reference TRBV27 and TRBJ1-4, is EAQVTQNPRYLITVTGKKLTVTCSQNMNHEYMSWYRQDPGLGLRQIYYSMNVEVTDKGDVPEGYKVSRKEKRNFPLILESPSPNQTSLYFCASSLTPRTGLYEELFFGSGTQLSVL.

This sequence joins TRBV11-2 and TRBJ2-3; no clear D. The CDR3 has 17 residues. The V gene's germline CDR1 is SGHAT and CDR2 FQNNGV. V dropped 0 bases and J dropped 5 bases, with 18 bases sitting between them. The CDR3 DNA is TGTGCCAGCAGCTTAGATGACGACCAGGTGGGAAAAGATACGCAGTATTTT. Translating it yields CASSLDDDQVGKDTQYF.

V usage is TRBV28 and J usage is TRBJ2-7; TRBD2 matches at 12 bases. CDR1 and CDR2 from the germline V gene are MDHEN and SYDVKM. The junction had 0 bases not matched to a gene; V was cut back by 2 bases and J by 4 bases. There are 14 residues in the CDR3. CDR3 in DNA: TGTGCCAGCAGTTTAGGGACTAGCGGGTACGAGCAGTACTTC. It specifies CASSLGTSGYEQYF.

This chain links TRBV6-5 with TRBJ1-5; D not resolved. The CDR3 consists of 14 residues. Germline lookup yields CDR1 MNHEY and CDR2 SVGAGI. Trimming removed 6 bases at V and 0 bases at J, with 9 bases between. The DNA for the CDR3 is TGTGCCAGCAGAACGGGGAGTAGCAATCAGCCCCAGCATTTT. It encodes CASRTGSSNQPQHF.

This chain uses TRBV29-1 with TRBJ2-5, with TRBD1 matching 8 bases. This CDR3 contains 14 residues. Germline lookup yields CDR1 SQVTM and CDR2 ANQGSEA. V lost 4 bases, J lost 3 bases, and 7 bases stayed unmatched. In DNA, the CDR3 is TGCAGCGTTGCCGACAGGGGAGGTGAAGAGACCCAGTACTTC. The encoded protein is CSVADRGGEETQYF.

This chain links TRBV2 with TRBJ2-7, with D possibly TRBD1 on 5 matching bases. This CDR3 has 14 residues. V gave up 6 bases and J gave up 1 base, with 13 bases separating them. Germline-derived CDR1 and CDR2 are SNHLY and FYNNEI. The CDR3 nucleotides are TGTGCCAGCAGGGGGTTTGCAGGGTCCTACGAGCAGTACTTC. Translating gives CASRGFAGSYEQYF. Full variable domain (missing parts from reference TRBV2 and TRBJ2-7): EPEVTQTPSHQVTQMGQEVILRCVPISNHLYFYWYRQILGQKVEFLVSFYNNEISEKSEIFDDQFSVERPDGSNFTLKIRSTKLEDSAMYFCASRGFAGSYEQYFGPGTRLTVT.

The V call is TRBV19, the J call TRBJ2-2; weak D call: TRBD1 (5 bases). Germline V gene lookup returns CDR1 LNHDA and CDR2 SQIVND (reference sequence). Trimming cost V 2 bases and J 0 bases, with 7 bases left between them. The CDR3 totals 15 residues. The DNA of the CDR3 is TGTGCCAGTAGTATACAGGGCACGAACACCGGGGAGCTGTTTTTT. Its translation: CASSIQGTNTGELFF.

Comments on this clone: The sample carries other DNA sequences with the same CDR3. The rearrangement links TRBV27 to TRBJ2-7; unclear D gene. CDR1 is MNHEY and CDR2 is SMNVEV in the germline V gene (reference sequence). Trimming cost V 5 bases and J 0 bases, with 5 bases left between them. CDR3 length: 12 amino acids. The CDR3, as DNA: TGTGCCAGCAGTCCAAACTCCTACGAGCAGTACTTC. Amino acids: CASSPNSYEQYF.

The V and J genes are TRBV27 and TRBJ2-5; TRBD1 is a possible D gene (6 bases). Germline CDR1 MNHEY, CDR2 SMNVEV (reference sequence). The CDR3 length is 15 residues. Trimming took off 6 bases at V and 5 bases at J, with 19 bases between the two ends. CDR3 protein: CASRNQGNWEETQYF. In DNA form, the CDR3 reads TGTGCCAGCAGAAACCAGGGGAATTGGGAGGAGACCCAGTACTTC.

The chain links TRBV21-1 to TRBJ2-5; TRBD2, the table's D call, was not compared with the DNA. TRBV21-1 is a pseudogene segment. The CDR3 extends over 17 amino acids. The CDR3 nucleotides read TGTGCCAGCAGCAAAAAAGTGGAAAGGGAGGGCCGTGAGACCCAGTACTTC. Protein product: CASSKKVEREGRETQYF.

This chain's CDR3 is CASSLQFRDDTDTQYF. DNA for the CDR3: TGCGCCAGCAGCCTCCAGTTCAGGGACGACACAGATACGCAGTATTTT. This sequence joins TRBV4-1 and TRBJ2-3, with D perhaps being TRBD1 or TRBD2 (5 bases each). Trimming removed 4 bases from V and 2 bases from J, with 16 bases in between. Germline V gene data show CDR1 as MGHRA and CDR2 as YSYEKL. The CDR3 spans 16 residues.